The 17 T cell receptor beta chains presented below share a single source sample, sequenced in a study of blood T cell repertoires in COVID-19. Libraries were prepared by immunoSEQ multiplex PCR; TCRdb keeps only in-frame clonotypes and omits some of them. The sample contains approximately 300,000 clones, more than 70% of which appear only once. Sequenced: peripheral blood. Receptors originate from a woman between 45 and 65 years old with acute or convalescent COVID-19.

The chain has TRBV7-2 and TRBJ2-1; 14 bases line up with TRBD2. CDR3 length: 19 residues. V was clipped by 1 base and J by 7 bases; unmatched bases: 12. Germline CDR1 and CDR2: SGHTA and FQGNSA. Written as DNA, the CDR3 is TGTGCCAGCAGCTTAGAGGCCTTTCTGACTAGCGGGAGGGAGAATGAGCAGTTCTTC. Amino acids: CASSLEAFLTSGRENEQFF.

This clone was seen a few times. The genes are TRBV5-5 and TRBJ1-5; 7 positions agree with TRBD1. The length of the CDR3 is 15 residues. Germline trimming cut 4 bases from V and 3 bases from J; bases unmatched to any gene: 7. Germline assignment: CDR1 SGHKS and CDR2 YYEKEE (reference sequence). This chain's CDR3 is CASSAGGTDNQPQHF. The CDR3 DNA reads TGTGCCAGCAGCGCGGGCGGGACAGACAATCAGCCCCAGCATTTT.

V is TRBV11-3 and J is TRBJ2-1, with D possibly TRBD2 on 5 matching bases. CDR1 and CDR2 from the germline V gene are SGHNT and YENEEA. The CDR3 extends over 17 amino acids. Trimming stripped 0 bases from V and 0 bases from J, with 12 bases between. In DNA form, the CDR3 reads TGTGCCAGCAGCTTAGAAGGTCGTACTAGCTCCTACAATGAGCAGTTCTTC. It translates to CASSLEGRTSSYNEQFF.

This clone has just one count. This chain links TRBV29-1 with TRBJ1-1; D gene uncertain. From germline, CDR1 is SQVTM and CDR2 ANQGSEA. The CDR3 runs to 10 residues. With 7 bases removed from V and 7 bases from J, the gap between germline ends came to 10 bases. The CDR3: CSAARVEAFF. The CDR3 DNA follows: TGCAGCGCGGCGCGAGTTGAAGCTTTCTTT.

CDR3 in DNA: TGTGCCTGGAGTGTCTTTCGAGGTACGCAGTATTTT. Its protein product is CAWSVFRGTQYF. The rearrangement joins TRBV30 to TRBJ2-3; no reliable D call. CDR3 length: 12 residues. Per germline, CDR1 GTSNPN and CDR2 SVGIG (reference sequence). Trimming cost V 0 bases and J 8 bases, with 9 bases left between them.

This chain joins TRBV18 and TRBJ1-4, with TRBD1 as a possible D gene (5 bases). Germline V gene data show CDR1 as KGHSH and CDR2 as LQKENI. The CDR3 is 15 amino acids. Deletions cut 0 bases from V and 7 bases from J, with 12 bases between. CDR3 in DNA: TGTGCCAGCTCACCACCGGAGGGGCGGGGTGAAAAACTGTTTTTT. Residues: CASSPPEGRGEKLFF. Together with reference TRBV18 and TRBJ1-4, the CDR3 gives the full variable domain: NAGVMQNPRHLVRRRGQEARLRCSPMKGHSHVYWYRQLPEEGLKFMVYLQKENIIDESGMPKERFSAEFPKEGPSILRIQQVVRGDSAAYFCASSPPEGRGEKLFFGSGTQLSVL.

The chain has TRBV27 and TRBJ2-3; the match to TRBD2 covers 9 bases. The CDR3 spans 14 residues. The germline CDR1 and CDR2 sequences are MNHEY and SMNVEV (reference sequence). V shed 7 bases, J shed 3 bases, and the junction held 5 bases outside the gene matches. The CDR3 coding sequence is TGTGCCAGCACCCCGGGACTAGCAACAGATACGCAGTATTTT. This codes for CASTPGLATDTQYF.

V is TRBV3-1 (or the pseudogene TRBV3-2) and J is TRBJ2-5; the match to TRBD1 covers 8 bases. The V gene end was trimmed by 4 bases and the J gene end by 5 bases; junction bases not matched to a gene: 3. Germline CDR1 is LGHDT and CDR2 is YNNKEL (reference sequence). This CDR3 has 13 residues. Here the CDR3 reads CASSPRGLETQYF. Here the CDR3 DNA reads TGTGCCAGCAGCCCCAGGGGGCTGGAGACCCAGTACTTC.

The rearrangement uses TRBV19 and TRBJ1-2, with D tentatively TRBD1 (5 bases). The CDR3 is 14 residues long. V lost 1 base, J lost 3 bases, and 9 bases lay in between. Germline lookup yields CDR1 LNHDA and CDR2 SQIVND (reference sequence). The CDR3 nucleotides are TGTGCCAGTAGTATAGTCCAGGGCGACTATGGCTACACCTTC. This sequence encodes CASSIVQGDYGYTF.

This clone was seen once. CDR3 in DNA: TGCGCCAGCAGCCCGGTGGGACTAGCGGGAGCTAGCGGGGAGCTGTTTTTT. Amino acid sequence: CASSPVGLAGASGELFF. The chain joins TRBV5-1 to TRBJ2-2, with 14 positions matching TRBD2. Germline CDR1 SGHRS, CDR2 YFSETQ. V was pared by 4 bases and J by 7 bases, with 9 bases of the junction left unmatched. CDR3 length: 17 amino acids.

CDR3 nucleotide sequence: TGTGCCAGCAGCAAAAGACAGGGCGAGACCCAGTACTTC. This encodes CASSKRQGETQYF. The chain links TRBV12-3 or TRBV12-4 to TRBJ2-5; 7 positions match TRBD1. The CDR3 covers 13 residues. V lost 6 bases and J lost 5; bases outside the gene matches: 6.

The chain uses TRBV28 and TRBJ1-2; the D gene is possibly TRBD1 (5 bases). There are 18 residues in the CDR3. From germline, CDR1 is MDHEN and CDR2 SYDVKM. V dropped 2 bases and J dropped 5 bases, with 24 bases sitting between them. The CDR3 region has the DNA TGTGCCAGCAGTTTAAATTTGGGTGAGGATTTAGGGGATTATGGCTACACCTTC. It is translated as CASSLNLGEDLGDYGYTF.

This clone was found once. The chain joins TRBV29-1 to TRBJ2-7, with D maybe TRBD2 (6 bases). Germline V gives CDR1 SQVTM, CDR2 ANQGSEA. Trimming stripped 4 bases from V and 6 bases from J, with 16 bases between. The CDR3 is 13 amino acids. CDR3: CSVVERVAGEQYF. CDR3 DNA sequence: TGCAGCGTTGTTGAGCGGGTTGCTGGCGAGCAGTACTTC.

The chain uses TRBV9 and TRBJ2-1; the match to TRBD2 covers 9 bases. Germline assignment: CDR1 SGDLS and CDR2 YYNGEE. Losses at the gene ends were 3 bases for V and 8 bases for J; bases not matched to a gene: 9. The CDR3 covers 15 residues. The CDR3 is CASSGWGLAGDEQFF. Written as DNA, the CDR3 is TGTGCCAGCAGCGGATGGGGACTAGCAGGCGATGAGCAGTTCTTC.

This chain connects TRBV19 to TRBJ2-7; tentative D call: TRBD1 (5 bases). The V gene lost 5 bases and the J gene lost 1 base, with 12 bases spanning the gap. In germline, CDR1 is LNHDA, CDR2 SQIVND (reference sequence). The CDR3 loop spans 14 amino acids. The DNA for the CDR3 is TGTGCCAGTAGTGACCCGACAGTTTCCTACGAGCAGTACTTC. It translates to CASSDPTVSYEQYF.

The chain uses TRBV19 and TRBJ1-5; 9 bases fit TRBD1. The CDR3 covers 15 residues. The V gene end was trimmed by 7 bases and the J gene end by 4 bases; junction bases not matched to a gene: 8. The V gene's germline CDR1 is LNHDA and CDR2 SQIVND (reference sequence). CDR3 region: CASTQTGTGNQPQHF. The DNA for the CDR3 is TGTGCCAGTACTCAGACCGGGACAGGGAATCAGCCCCAGCATTTT.

V gene TRBV11-2 combines with J gene TRBJ1-1; 7 bases agree with TRBD1. The CDR3 totals 13 residues. Germline-derived CDR1 and CDR2 are SGHAT and FQNNGV. The V segment lost 5 bases and the J segment 5 bases; nucleotides outside the gene matches: 5. The DNA for the CDR3 is TGTGCCAGCAGCGCGACAGGGAGGACTGAAGCTTTCTTT. This translates into CASSATGRTEAFF.